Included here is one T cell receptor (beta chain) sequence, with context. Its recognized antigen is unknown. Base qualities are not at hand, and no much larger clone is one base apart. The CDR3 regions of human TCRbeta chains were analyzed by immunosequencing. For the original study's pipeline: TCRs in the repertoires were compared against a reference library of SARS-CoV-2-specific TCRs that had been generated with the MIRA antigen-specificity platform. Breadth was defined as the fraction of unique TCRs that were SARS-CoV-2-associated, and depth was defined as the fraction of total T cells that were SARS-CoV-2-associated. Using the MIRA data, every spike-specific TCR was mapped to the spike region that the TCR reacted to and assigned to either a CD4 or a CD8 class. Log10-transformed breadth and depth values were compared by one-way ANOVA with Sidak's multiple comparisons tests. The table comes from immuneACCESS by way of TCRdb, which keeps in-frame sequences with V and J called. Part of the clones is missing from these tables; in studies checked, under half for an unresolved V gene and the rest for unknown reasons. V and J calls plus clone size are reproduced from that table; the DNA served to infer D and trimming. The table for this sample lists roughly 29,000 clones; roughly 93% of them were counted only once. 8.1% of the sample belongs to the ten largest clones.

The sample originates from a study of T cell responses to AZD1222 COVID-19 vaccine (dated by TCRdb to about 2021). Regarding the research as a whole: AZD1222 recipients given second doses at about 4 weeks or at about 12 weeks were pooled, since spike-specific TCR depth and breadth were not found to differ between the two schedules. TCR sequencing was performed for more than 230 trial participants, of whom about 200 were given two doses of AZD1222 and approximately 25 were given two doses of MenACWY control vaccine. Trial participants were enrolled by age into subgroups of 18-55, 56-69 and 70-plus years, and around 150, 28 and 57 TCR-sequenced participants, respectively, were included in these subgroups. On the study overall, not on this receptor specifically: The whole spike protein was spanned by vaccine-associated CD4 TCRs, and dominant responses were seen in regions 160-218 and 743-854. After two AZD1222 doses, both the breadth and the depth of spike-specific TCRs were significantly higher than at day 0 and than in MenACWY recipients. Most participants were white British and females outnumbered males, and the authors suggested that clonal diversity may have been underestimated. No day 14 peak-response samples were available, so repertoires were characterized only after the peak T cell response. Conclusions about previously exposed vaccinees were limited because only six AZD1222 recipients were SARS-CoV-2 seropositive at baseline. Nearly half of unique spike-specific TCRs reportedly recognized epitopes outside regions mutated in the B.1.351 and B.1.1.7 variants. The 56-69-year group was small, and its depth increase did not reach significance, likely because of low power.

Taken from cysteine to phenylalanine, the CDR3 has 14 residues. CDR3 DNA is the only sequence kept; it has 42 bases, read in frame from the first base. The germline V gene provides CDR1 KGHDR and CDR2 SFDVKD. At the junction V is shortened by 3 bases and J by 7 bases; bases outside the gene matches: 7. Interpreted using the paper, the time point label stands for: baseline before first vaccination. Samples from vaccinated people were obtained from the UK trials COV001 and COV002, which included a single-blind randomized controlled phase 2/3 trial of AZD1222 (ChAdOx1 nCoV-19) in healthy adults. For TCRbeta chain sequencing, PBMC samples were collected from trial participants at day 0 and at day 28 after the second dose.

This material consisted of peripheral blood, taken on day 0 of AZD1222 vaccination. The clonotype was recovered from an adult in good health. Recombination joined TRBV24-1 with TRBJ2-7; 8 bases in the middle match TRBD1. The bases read TGTGCCACCAGTGATCGGACAGGGATGGAAGAGCAGTACTTC. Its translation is CATSDRTGMEEQYF.